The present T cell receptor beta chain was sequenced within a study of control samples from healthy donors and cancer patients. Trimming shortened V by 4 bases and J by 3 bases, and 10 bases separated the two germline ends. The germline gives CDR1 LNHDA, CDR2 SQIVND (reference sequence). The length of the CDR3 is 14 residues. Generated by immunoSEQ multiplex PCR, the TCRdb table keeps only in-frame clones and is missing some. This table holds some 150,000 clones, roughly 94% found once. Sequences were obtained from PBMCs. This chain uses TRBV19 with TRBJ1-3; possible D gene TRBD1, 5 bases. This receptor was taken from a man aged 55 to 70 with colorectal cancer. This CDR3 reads CASSRDRNGNTIYF. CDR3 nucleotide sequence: TGTGCCAGTAGTAGGGACCGAAATGGAAACACCATATATTTT.